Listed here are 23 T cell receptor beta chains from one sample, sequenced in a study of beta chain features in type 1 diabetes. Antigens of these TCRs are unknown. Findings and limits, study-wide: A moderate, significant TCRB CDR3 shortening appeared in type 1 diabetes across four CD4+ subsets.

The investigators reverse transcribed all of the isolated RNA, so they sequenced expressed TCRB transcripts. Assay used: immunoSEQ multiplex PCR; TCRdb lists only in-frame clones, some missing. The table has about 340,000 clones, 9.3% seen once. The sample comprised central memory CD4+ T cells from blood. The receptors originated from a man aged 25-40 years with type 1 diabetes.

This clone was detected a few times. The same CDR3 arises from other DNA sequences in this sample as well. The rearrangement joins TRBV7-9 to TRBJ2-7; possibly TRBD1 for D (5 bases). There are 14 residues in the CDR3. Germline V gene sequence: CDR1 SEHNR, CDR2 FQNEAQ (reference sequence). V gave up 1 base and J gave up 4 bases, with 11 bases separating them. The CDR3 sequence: CASSLGQSTYEQYF. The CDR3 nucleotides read TGTGCCAGCAGCTTAGGACAGTCAACTTACGAGCAGTACTTC.

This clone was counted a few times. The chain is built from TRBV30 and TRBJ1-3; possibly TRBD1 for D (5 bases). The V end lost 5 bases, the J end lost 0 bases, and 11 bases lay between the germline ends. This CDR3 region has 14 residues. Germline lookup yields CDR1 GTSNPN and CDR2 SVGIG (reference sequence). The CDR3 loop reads CAWDRQFSGNTIYF. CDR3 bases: TGTGCCTGGGACCGACAGTTCTCTGGAAACACCATATATTTT. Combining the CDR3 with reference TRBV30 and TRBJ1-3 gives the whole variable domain SQTIHQWPATLVQPVGSPLSLECTVEGTSNPNLYWYRQAAGRGLQLLFYSVGIGQISSEVPQNLSASRPQDRQFILSSKKLLLSDSGFYLCAWDRQFSGNTIYFGEGSWLTVV.

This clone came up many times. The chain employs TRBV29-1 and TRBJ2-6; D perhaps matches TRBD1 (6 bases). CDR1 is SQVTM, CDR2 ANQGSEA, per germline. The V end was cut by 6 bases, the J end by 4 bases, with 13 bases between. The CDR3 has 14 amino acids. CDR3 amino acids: CSVWAGAGANVLTF. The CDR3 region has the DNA TGCAGCGTGTGGGCAGGGGCCGGGGCCAACGTCCTGACTTTC.

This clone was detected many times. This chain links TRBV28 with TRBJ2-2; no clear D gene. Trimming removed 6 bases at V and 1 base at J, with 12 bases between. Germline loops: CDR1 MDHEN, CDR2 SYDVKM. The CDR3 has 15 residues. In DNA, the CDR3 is TGTGCCAGCAGCGTCCCGGACGGGAACACCGGGGAGCTGTTTTTT. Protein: CASSVPDGNTGELFF.

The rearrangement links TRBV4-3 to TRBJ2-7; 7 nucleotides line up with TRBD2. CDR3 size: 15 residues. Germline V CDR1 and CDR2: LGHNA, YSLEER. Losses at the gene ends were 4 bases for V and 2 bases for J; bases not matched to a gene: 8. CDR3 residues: CASSRERGTTYEQYF. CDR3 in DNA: TGCGCCAGCAGCCGGGAGCGGGGAACAACCTACGAGCAGTACTTC.

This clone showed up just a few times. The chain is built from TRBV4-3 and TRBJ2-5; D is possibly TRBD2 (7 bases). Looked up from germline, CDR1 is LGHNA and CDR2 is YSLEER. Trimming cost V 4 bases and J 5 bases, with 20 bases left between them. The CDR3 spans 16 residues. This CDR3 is CASSPLYGGPGETQYF. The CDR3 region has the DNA TGCGCCAGCAGCCCTCTCTACGGGGGGCCCGGGGAGACCCAGTACTTC.

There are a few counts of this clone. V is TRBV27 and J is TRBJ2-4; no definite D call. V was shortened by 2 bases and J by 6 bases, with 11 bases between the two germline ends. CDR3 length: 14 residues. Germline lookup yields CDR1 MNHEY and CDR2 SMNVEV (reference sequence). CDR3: CASSLNRVPNIQYF. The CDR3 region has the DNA TGTGCCAGCAGTTTAAACAGAGTACCAAACATTCAGTACTTC.

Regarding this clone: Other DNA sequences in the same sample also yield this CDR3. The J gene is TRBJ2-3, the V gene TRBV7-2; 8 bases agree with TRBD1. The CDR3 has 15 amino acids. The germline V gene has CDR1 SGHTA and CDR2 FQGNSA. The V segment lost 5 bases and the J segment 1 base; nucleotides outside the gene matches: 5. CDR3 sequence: CASSLGQGRTDTQYF. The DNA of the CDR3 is TGTGCCAGCAGCCTCGGACAGGGACGCACAGATACGCAGTATTTT. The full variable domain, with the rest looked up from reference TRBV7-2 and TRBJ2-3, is GAGVSQSPSNKVTEKGKDVELRCDPISGHTALYWYRQSLGQGLEFLIYFQGNSAPDKSGLPSDRFSAERTGGSVSTLTIQRTQQEDSAVYLCASSLGQGRTDTQYFGPGTRLTVL.

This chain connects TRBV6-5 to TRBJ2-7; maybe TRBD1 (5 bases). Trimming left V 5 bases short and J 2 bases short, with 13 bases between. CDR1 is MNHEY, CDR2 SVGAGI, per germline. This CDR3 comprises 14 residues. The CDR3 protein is CASSSPQAPYEQYF. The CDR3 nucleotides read TGTGCCAGCAGTAGCCCACAGGCTCCCTACGAGCAGTACTTC.

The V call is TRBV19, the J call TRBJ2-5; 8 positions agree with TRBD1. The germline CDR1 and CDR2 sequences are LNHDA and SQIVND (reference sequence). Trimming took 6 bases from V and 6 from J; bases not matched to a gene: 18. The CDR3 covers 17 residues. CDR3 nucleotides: TGTGCCAGTAGCGATACTAACCGAGGACAGGGTTTGAAGACCCAGTACTTC. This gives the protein CASSDTNRGQGLKTQYF.

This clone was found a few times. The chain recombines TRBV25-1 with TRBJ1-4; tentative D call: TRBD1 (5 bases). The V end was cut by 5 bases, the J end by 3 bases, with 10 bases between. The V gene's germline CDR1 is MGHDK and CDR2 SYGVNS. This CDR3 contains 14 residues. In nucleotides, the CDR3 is TGTGCCAGCAGTCCGGGGGGGGCTAATGAAAAACTGTTTTTT. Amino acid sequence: CASSPGGANEKLFF.

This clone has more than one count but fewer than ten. CDR3 sequence: CASRKEWNEQFF. The CDR3 coding sequence is TGTGCCAGCAGAAAAGAGTGGAATGAGCAGTTCTTC. The V gene is TRBV6-6, the J gene TRBJ2-1, with D uncertain. The V gene's germline CDR1 is MNHNY and CDR2 SVGAGI (reference sequence). This CDR3 has 12 residues. V was pared by 6 bases and J by 7 bases, with 10 bases between.

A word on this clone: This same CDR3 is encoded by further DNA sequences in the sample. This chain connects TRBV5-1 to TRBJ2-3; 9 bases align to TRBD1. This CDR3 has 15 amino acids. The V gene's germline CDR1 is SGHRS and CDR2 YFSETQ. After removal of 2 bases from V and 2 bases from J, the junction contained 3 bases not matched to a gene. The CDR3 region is CASSLGTGNTDTQYF. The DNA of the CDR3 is TGCGCCAGCAGCTTAGGGACAGGGAACACAGATACGCAGTATTTT.

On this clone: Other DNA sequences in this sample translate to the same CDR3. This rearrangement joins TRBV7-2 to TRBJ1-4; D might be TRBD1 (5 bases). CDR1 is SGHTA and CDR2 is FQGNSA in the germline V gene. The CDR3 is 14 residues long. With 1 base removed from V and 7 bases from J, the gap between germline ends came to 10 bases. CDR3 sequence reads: CASSLGGFREKLFF. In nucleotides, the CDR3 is TGTGCCAGCAGCTTAGGGGGGTTTCGTGAAAAACTGTTTTTT.

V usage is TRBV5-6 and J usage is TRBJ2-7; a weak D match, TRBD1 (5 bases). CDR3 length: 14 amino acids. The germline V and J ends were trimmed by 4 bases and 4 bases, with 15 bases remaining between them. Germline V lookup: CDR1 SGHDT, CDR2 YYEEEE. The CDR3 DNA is TGTGCCAGCAGCCACGGACGGACATTGTACGAGCAGTACTTC. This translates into CASSHGRTLYEQYF.

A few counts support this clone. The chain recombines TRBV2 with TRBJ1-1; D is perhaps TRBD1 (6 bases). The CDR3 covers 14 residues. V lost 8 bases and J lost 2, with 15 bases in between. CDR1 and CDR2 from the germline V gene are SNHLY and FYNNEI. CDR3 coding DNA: TGTGCCAGCGATATACAGGGACAAAACACTGAAGCTTTCTTT. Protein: CASDIQGQNTEAFF.

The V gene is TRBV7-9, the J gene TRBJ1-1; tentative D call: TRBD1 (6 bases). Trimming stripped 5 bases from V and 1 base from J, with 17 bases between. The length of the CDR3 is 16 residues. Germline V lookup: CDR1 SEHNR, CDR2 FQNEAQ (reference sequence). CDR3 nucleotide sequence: TGTGCCAGCAGCCTAACATTCCAGGGGTCGAACACTGAAGCTTTCTTT. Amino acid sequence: CASSLTFQGSNTEAFF.

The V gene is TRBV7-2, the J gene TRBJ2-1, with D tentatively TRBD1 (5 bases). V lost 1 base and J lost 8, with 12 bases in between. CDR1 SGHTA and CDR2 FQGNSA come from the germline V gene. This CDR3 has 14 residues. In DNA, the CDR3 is TGTGCCAGCAGCTTAGAAGGACAAGGCGATGAGCAGTTCTTC. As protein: CASSLEGQGDEQFF.

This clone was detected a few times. CDR3 amino acids: CASSYTAIKGTQYF. Written as DNA, the CDR3 is TGTGCCAGCAGTTACACAGCCATTAAGGGTACGCAGTATTTT. J is TRBJ2-3 and V is TRBV6-5; D not certain. Germline lookup yields CDR1 MNHEY and CDR2 SVGAGI. CDR3 length equals 14 residues. The V and J ends lost 2 bases and 8 bases respectively, with 14 bases between them.

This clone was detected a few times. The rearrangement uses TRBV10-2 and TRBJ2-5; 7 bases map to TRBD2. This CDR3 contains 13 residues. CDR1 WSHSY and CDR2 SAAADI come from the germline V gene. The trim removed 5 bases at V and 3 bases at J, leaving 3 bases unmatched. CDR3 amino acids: CASSLAAEETQYF. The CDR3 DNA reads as TGCGCCAGCAGTCTAGCGGCTGAAGAGACCCAGTACTTC.

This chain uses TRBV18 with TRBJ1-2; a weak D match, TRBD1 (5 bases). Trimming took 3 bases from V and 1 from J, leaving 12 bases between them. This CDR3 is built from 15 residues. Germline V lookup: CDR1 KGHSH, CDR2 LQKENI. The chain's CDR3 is CASSPGQSVNYGYTF. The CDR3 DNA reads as TGTGCCAGCTCACCGGGGCAGAGCGTTAACTATGGCTACACCTTC.

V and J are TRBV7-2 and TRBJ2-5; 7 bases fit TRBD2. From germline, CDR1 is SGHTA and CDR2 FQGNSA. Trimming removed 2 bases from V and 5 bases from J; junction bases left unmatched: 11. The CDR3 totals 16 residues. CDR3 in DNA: TGTGCCAGCAGCTTAAGGCGGAGAGAGCGGGGCGAGACCCAGTACTTC. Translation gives CASSLRRRERGETQYF.

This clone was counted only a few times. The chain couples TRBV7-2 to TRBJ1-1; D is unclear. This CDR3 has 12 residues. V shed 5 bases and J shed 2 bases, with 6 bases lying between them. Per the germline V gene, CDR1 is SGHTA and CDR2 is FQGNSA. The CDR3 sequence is CASSLDNTEAFF. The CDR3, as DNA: TGTGCCAGCAGCCTAGATAACACTGAAGCTTTCTTT. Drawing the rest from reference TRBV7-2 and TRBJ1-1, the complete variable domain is GAGVSQSPSNKVTEKGKDVELRCDPISGHTALYWYRQSLGQGLEFLIYFQGNSAPDKSGLPSDRFSAERTGGSVSTLTIQRTQQEDSAVYLCASSLDNTEAFFGQGTRLTVV.